The clone carrying this T cell receptor beta chain came up a few times. Its antigen remains unidentified. This CDR3 is built from 15 residues. The V and J ends lost 3 bases and 1 base respectively, with 13 bases between them. Germline lookup yields CDR1 SGHDT and CDR2 YYEEEE. Method: immunoSEQ multiplex PCR; TCRdb's copy keeps in-frame clones and lacks some. The profile covers about a million clones, with 60% to 80% appearing a single time and roughly 1.5% taken by the ten largest. The data were taken from a study of shared clonotypes between healthy human individuals. Study-level background: Every donor yielded three CD4 naive, three CD4 memory, two CD8 naive and one CD8 memory plate. Findings and limits, study-wide: Donors were few, which limited the genetic and exposure-history diversity represented. The rarefaction results pointed to incomplete sorted-subset sequencing despite large depth.

Healthy HIV-negative adults with no recent acute infections or vaccinations were recruited as donors. This chain uses TRBV5-6 with TRBJ2-5; the D gene is possibly TRBD1 (5 bases). What was sequenced was memory CD4+ T cells sorted from blood. The subset denotes: CD45RA-negative fraction. The source is a man younger than 35 in good health. CDR3 loop: CASSSLDSSQETQYF. CDR3 nucleotide sequence: TGTGCCAGCAGCTCCCTCGACAGTAGCCAAGAGACCCAGTACTTC.